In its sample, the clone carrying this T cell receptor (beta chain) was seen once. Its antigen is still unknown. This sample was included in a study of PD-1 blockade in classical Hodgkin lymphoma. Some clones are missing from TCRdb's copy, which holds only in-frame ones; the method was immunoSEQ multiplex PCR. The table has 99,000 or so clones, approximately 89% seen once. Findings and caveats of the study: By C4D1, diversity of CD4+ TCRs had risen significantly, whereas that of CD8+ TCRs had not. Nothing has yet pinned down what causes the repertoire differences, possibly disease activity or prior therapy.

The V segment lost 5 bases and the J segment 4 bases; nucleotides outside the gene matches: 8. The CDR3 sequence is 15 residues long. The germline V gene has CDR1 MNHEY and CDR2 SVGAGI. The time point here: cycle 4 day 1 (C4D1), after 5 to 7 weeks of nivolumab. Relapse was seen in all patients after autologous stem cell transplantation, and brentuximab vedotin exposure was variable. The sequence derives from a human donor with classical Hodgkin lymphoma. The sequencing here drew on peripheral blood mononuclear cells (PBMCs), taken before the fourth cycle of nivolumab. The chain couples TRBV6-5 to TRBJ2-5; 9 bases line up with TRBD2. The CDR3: CASSPGTSLPETQYF. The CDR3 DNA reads TGTGCCAGCAGTCCCGGGACTAGCCTTCCAGAGACCCAGTACTTC.